This T cell receptor beta chain is from a study of cytomegalovirus exposure and HLA in healthy donors. Study background: Among over 300 genotyped donors, approximately 80% fell in the Caucasian-associated ancestry cluster. The study's findings and limits: Most TCRs appeared rarely, but some public TCRs recurred in many donors. The listing of some 170 TCR beta chains classed them as cytomegalovirus-associated. In a later analysis, TCR beta V- and J-gene trimming showed a link to a missense DCLRE1C variant.

Between the trimmed V and J ends, which lost 1 base and 8 bases, there was a span of 14 bases. CDR1 is GTSNPN and CDR2 is SVGIG in the germline V gene (reference sequence). The CDR3 spans 13 residues. The study ran its PCR with 60 Vbeta and 13 Jbeta primers. TCRdb's copy holds only in-frame clones and misses some; the assay was immunoSEQ multiplex PCR. The table lists some 120,000 clones, about 79% of them singletons, with 3.3% in the top ten. Worth noting for this clone: What it recognizes is unknown.

The source is a woman aged 45-60 years in good health and CMV-seronegative. Material: PBMCs. J is TRBJ1-2 and V is TRBV30; D call uncertain. The CDR3 reads CAWSGLMVEGYTF. CDR3 nucleotide sequence: TGTGCCTGGAGTGGACTCATGGTGGAGGGCTACACCTTC.